This T cell receptor beta chain is drawn from a study of T cell repertoires in cytomegalovirus infection. A word on this clonotype: Its antigen remains unidentified.

Using its own MiXCR run on the reads, TCRdb lists one record per CDR3 protein. The data hold about 900,000 distinct CDR3 sequences, with roughly 30% observed a single time. The clonotype was recovered from a human donor in good health (CMV status not recorded). Some clones in this sample may be carry-over from other donors' samples. Source: cultured CD8+ T cells from PBMCs, taken from culture after CMV antigen stimulation.

CDR3 amino acids: CASEISETQYF. In DNA, the CDR3 is TGTGCCAGCGAGATTTCGGAGACCCAGTACTTC. The V gene is TRBV2, the J gene TRBJ2-5; unclear D gene. V gave up 8 bases and J gave up 5 bases, with 9 bases separating them. Germline CDR1 and CDR2: SNHLY and FYNNEI. The CDR3 contains 11 residues.